Listed here are 27 T cell receptor beta chains from one sample, sequenced in a study of T cell changes during pregnancy in multiple sclerosis. Sequencing was performed with immunoSEQ multiplex PCR; in TCRdb, only in-frame clones are kept and a portion is missing. Among about 130,000 clones listed, roughly 95% were seen once. The starting material was peripheral blood, obtained after pregnancy. These receptor sequences come from a female donor with multiple sclerosis, enrolled in a pregnancy study.

V gene TRBV18 combines with J gene TRBJ2-5; 7 bases fit TRBD1. The J segment lost 2 bases and the V segment lost 3 bases, leaving 6 bases of the junction unmatched. The germline V gene encodes CDR1 KGHSH and CDR2 LQKENI. The CDR3 length is 15 residues. Here the CDR3 reads CASSPLSRGQETQYF. In nucleotides, the CDR3 is TGTGCCAGCTCACCCTTATCCAGGGGGCAAGAGACCCAGTACTTC.

V and J are TRBV15 and TRBJ2-7, with 10 nucleotides matching TRBD2. Looked up from germline, CDR1 is LNHNV and CDR2 is YYDKDF (reference sequence). The CDR3 runs to 14 residues. V trimming: 6 bases; J trimming: 5 bases; junction bases outside the gene matches: 7. The CDR3 is CATRQTSGSHEQYF. CDR3 sequence (DNA): TGTGCCACCAGACAGACTAGCGGGTCCCACGAGCAGTACTTC. The complete variable domain, with remaining parts taken from reference TRBV15 and TRBJ2-7, reads DAMVIQNPRYQVTQFGKPVTLSCSQTLNHNVMYWYQQKSSQAPKLLFHYYDKDFNNEADTPDNFQSRRPNTSFCFLDIRSPGLGDTAMYLCATRQTSGSHEQYFGPGTRLTVT.

This clone was seen a single time. The chain recombines TRBV5-4 with TRBJ2-1, with 14 positions matching TRBD2. The V gene's germline CDR1 is SGHNT and CDR2 YYREEE (reference sequence). The CDR3 loop spans 16 amino acids. Trimming took 4 bases from V and 9 from J; bases not matched to a gene: 9. CDR3 coding DNA: TGTGCCAGCAGCCGGGGACTAGCGGGAGTAAATGGTGAGCAGTTCTTC. Protein sequence: CASSRGLAGVNGEQFF.

DNA for the CDR3: TGTGCCAGCAGCTCAAATCGACTAGCGGCCAGCACAGATACGCAGTATTTT. As protein: CASSSNRLAASTDTQYF. The V call is TRBV7-9, the J call TRBJ2-3; 9 bases align to TRBD2. This CDR3 region has 17 residues. Trimming at V came to 4 bases and at J to 0 bases, leaving 8 bases not matched to a gene. The germline gives CDR1 SEHNR, CDR2 FQNEAQ (reference sequence). Together with reference TRBV7-9 and TRBJ2-3, the CDR3 gives the full variable domain: DTGVSQNPRHKITKRGQNVTFRCDPISEHNRLYWYRQTLGQGPEFLTYFQNEAQLEKSRLLSDRFSAERPKGSFSTLEIQRTEQGDSAMYLCASSSNRLAASTDTQYFGPGTRLTVL.

The chain combines TRBV15 with TRBJ2-5; D is possibly TRBD2 (7 bases). V was pared by 0 bases and J by 2 bases, with 19 bases between. The germline V gene encodes CDR1 LNHNV and CDR2 YYDKDF (reference sequence). This CDR3 is 18 amino acids long. CDR3 nucleotides: TGTGCCACCAGCAGAGATAAGGGGGGGGCGAAGGCTCAAGAGACCCAGTACTTC. Protein product: CATSRDKGGAKAQETQYF.

For this clone: Mismatch with germline at one junction end may stem from a read error. The rearrangement uses TRBV7-7 and TRBJ2-1; 10 nucleotides match TRBD2. The CDR3 has 15 residues. Per the germline V gene, CDR1 is SSHAT and CDR2 is FNYEAQ (reference sequence). CDR3 in DNA: TGTGCTAGCAGCTTAGGGCTAGCGGGAGTCAATGAGCAGTTCTTC. It yields the protein CASSLGLAGVNEQFF.

The V gene is TRBV7-2, the J gene TRBJ2-5, with 16 bases aligning to TRBD2. CDR1 and CDR2 from the germline V gene are SGHTA and FQGNSA. CDR3 length: 17 residues. V lost 5 bases and J lost 1; bases outside the gene matches: 4. CDR3 nucleotides: TGTGCCAGCAGCCTGGGACTAGCGGGAGGGACCCAAGAGACCCAGTACTTC. It translates to CASSLGLAGGTQETQYF. The complete variable domain, with remaining parts taken from reference TRBV7-2 and TRBJ2-5, reads GAGVSQSPSNKVTEKGKDVELRCDPISGHTALYWYRQSLGQGLEFLIYFQGNSAPDKSGLPSDRFSAERTGGSVSTLTIQRTQQEDSAVYLCASSLGLAGGTQETQYFGPGTRLLVL.

The chain joins TRBV19 to TRBJ2-7; 11 nucleotides align to TRBD1. Trimming took 3 bases from V and 5 from J; bases not matched to a gene: 9. Germline loops: CDR1 LNHDA, CDR2 SQIVND (reference sequence). This CDR3 region has 16 residues. CDR3: CASSISPGQGAHEQYF. CDR3 DNA sequence: TGTGCCAGTAGTATTTCCCCCGGACAGGGGGCCCACGAGCAGTACTTC.

This chain uses TRBV28 with TRBJ2-1; 15 nucleotides match TRBD2. V was pared by 2 bases and J by 7 bases, with 3 bases of the junction left unmatched. This CDR3 has 16 residues. The germline V gene encodes CDR1 MDHEN and CDR2 SYDVKM. The CDR3 here is CASSLEGLAGGNEQFF. The CDR3 DNA reads as TGTGCCAGCAGTTTAGAGGGACTAGCGGGAGGAAATGAGCAGTTCTTC.

This clone was picked up one time. This chain connects TRBV28 to TRBJ1-2, with 7 bases fitting TRBD1. The V segment lost 6 bases and the J segment 0 bases; nucleotides outside the gene matches: 4. This CDR3 has 14 amino acids. Germline loops: CDR1 MDHEN, CDR2 SYDVKM. The CDR3 DNA reads as TGTGCCAGCAGGGGGACAGACACTAACTATGGCTACACCTTC. It encodes CASRGTDTNYGYTF.

The J gene is TRBJ1-1, the V gene TRBV15; TRBD1 might be the D (5 bases). Trimming pared 0 bases from V and 5 bases from J, leaving 19 bases between. Per the germline V gene, CDR1 is LNHNV and CDR2 is YYDKDF (reference sequence). The CDR3 has 17 amino acids. The CDR3 here is CATSREVFAGLNTEAFF. CDR3 in DNA: TGTGCCACCAGCAGAGAGGTTTTCGCAGGGCTAAATACTGAAGCTTTCTTT. Supplemented by reference TRBV15 and TRBJ1-1, the full variable domain reads DAMVIQNPRYQVTQFGKPVTLSCSQTLNHNVMYWYQQKSSQAPKLLFHYYDKDFNNEADTPDNFQSRRPNTSFCFLDIRSPGLGDTAMYLCATSREVFAGLNTEAFFGQGTRLTVV.

The V gene is TRBV4-1, the J gene TRBJ2-2; 10 bases align to TRBD2. This CDR3 comprises 16 residues. Germline CDR1 reads MGHRA; CDR2 reads YSYEKL. The trim removed 3 bases at V and 7 bases at J, leaving 8 bases unmatched. The CDR3 nucleotides are TGCGCCAGCAGCCACCCTAGCGGGAGACAAGGCGGGGAGCTGTTTTTT. It specifies CASSHPSGRQGGELFF.

The chain uses TRBV5-1 and TRBJ2-1, with 8 nucleotides matching TRBD1. V was pared by 0 bases and J by 6 bases, with 5 bases of the junction left unmatched. Germline lookup yields CDR1 SGHRS and CDR2 YFSETQ. CDR3 length equals 15 residues. For the CDR3, the DNA is TGCGCCAGCAGCTTGGTAGGACAGGGAGGCAATGAGCAGTTCTTC. Amino acid sequence: CASSLVGQGGNEQFF.

This clone was counted once. V and J are TRBV27 and TRBJ2-5; TRBD1 might be the D (6 bases). The CDR3 runs to 15 residues. The V end was cut by 2 bases, the J end by 3 bases, with 13 bases between. Germline V gene data show CDR1 as MNHEY and CDR2 as SMNVEV (reference sequence). CDR3 residues: CASSLGQGRKETQYF. The DNA of the CDR3 is TGTGCCAGCAGTTTAGGGCAGGGGAGAAAAGAGACCCAGTACTTC.

This chain uses TRBV7-2 with TRBJ2-5, with TRBD1 matching over 7 bases. CDR3 size: 14 residues. Per germline, CDR1 SGHTA and CDR2 FQGNSA. The V gene end was trimmed by 5 bases and the J gene end by 1 base; junction bases not matched to a gene: 4. In DNA form, the CDR3 reads TGTGCCAGCAGCCGACAGGGTGGCCAAGAGACCCAGTACTTC. As protein: CASSRQGGQETQYF.

The rearrangement joins TRBV11-3 to TRBJ2-6, with a tentative D call TRBD2 (6 bases). Germline V gene sequence: CDR1 SGHNT, CDR2 YENEEA. CDR3 length equals 15 residues. Trimming took 5 bases from V and 0 from J, leaving 8 bases between them. CDR3 region: CASSLGGSGANVLTF. The CDR3 bases are TGTGCCAGCAGCCTCGGGGGCTCTGGGGCCAACGTCCTGACTTTC.

The V gene is TRBV27, the J gene TRBJ1-2, with no clear D. The germline V and J ends were trimmed by 5 bases and 6 bases, with 13 bases remaining between them. The CDR3 has 13 residues. Germline assignment: CDR1 MNHEY and CDR2 SMNVEV (reference sequence). CDR3 residues: CASSPAGGNGYTF. The DNA of the CDR3 is TGTGCCAGCAGTCCCGCAGGAGGGAATGGCTACACCTTC.

The CDR3 spells CASSLNAGTDTQYF. CDR3 in DNA: TGCGCCAGCAGCTTGAATGCGGGCACAGATACGCAGTATTTT. This sequence joins TRBV5-1 and TRBJ2-3; D uncertain. Per germline, CDR1 SGHRS and CDR2 YFSETQ. The CDR3 is 14 residues long. V shed 1 base and J shed 1 base, with 7 bases lying between them.

This chain connects TRBV2 to TRBJ1-5; 7 bases match TRBD1. In germline, CDR1 is SNHLY, CDR2 FYNNEI. Unmatched junction bases numbered 3, after V lost 9 bases and J lost 1 base. There are 13 residues in the CDR3. CDR3: CASGQDSNQPQHF. CDR3 in DNA: TGTGCCAGTGGACAGGACAGCAATCAGCCCCAGCATTTT.

The chain carries TRBV7-2 and TRBJ1-2; D is unclear. Per germline, CDR1 SGHTA and CDR2 FQGNSA. The ends were cut back, 2 bases at V and 3 bases at J, with 13 bases in the middle. The CDR3 is 15 residues long. The CDR3 protein is CASSLRFREDYGYTF. The CDR3 DNA is TGTGCCAGCAGCTTAAGATTTAGGGAGGACTATGGCTACACCTTC.

The chain couples TRBV28 to TRBJ2-1; 13 bases are a match to TRBD2. In germline, CDR1 is MDHEN, CDR2 SYDVKM. With V trimmed by 5 bases and J by 7 bases, 8 bases remained unmatched. This CDR3 spans 16 amino acids. CDR3 bases: TGTGCCAGCAGTCCCCGACTAGCGGGAGGTGGGAATGAGCAGTTCTTC. It translates to CASSPRLAGGGNEQFF.

This clone turned up a few times. The chain couples TRBV7-3 to TRBJ2-1; a possible D gene is TRBD2 (6 bases). Trimming pared 2 bases from V and 9 bases from J, leaving 11 bases between. CDR1 SGHTA and CDR2 FQGTGA come from the germline V gene. The CDR3 sequence is 13 residues long. CDR3 bases: TGTGCCAGCAGCTTATTCTCCGGGGGTGAGCAGTTCTTC. Amino acid sequence: CASSLFSGGEQFF.

The chain is built from TRBV6-6 and TRBJ2-1, with D perhaps TRBD2 (6 bases). V lost 4 bases and J 0 bases, leaving 10 bases between the germline ends. This CDR3 has 15 amino acids. Germline CDR1 reads MNHNY; CDR2 reads SVGAGI (reference sequence). CDR3 sequence: CASSSRESSYNEQFF. The CDR3, as DNA: TGTGCCAGCAGTTCACGGGAGAGCTCCTACAATGAGCAGTTCTTC.

V and J are TRBV7-3 and TRBJ2-1, with D perhaps TRBD2 (5 bases). Germline V CDR1 and CDR2: SGHTA, FQGTGA. Trimming left V 5 bases short and J 8 bases short, with 19 bases between. The CDR3 covers 15 residues. The CDR3 nucleotides are TGTGCCAGCAGCGCCGGACTGGCCGGGATGCATGAGCAGTTCTTC. This translates into CASSAGLAGMHEQFF.

The J gene is TRBJ1-1, the V gene TRBV10-3, with D unresolved. Germline values: CDR1 ENHRY, CDR2 SYGVKD. The CDR3 totals 13 residues. The V gene lost 6 bases and the J gene lost 2 bases, with 10 bases spanning the gap. The CDR3, as DNA: TGTGCCATCAGGACGGAGCTCAACACTGAAGCTTTCTTT. It is translated as CAIRTELNTEAFF.

The sample holds one count of this clone. This chain connects TRBV28 to TRBJ2-2; D is unresolved. Looked up from germline, CDR1 is MDHEN and CDR2 is SYDVKM. CDR3 length: 15 amino acids. V gave up 7 bases and J gave up 3 bases, with 15 bases separating them. CDR3 in DNA: TGTGCCAGCACCCTTGGCTCGTTGGACACCGGGGAGCTGTTTTTT. Translated: CASTLGSLDTGELFF. Looking up the rest from reference TRBV28 and TRBJ2-2 gives the full variable domain: DVKVTQSSRYLVKRTGEKVFLECVQDMDHENMFWYRQDPGLGLRLIYFSYDVKMKEKGDIPEGYSVSREKKERFSLILESASTNQTSMYLCASTLGSLDTGELFFGEGSRLTVL.

The chain has TRBV27 and TRBJ2-5; D is possibly TRBD2 (6 bases). The CDR3 runs to 14 residues. Germline V gene data show CDR1 as MNHEY and CDR2 as SMNVEV (reference sequence). Trimming took 0 bases from V and 5 from J, leaving 10 bases between them. CDR3 amino acids: CASSLSGGRETQYF. CDR3 coding DNA: TGTGCCAGCAGTTTATCGGGGGGACGGGAGACCCAGTACTTC.